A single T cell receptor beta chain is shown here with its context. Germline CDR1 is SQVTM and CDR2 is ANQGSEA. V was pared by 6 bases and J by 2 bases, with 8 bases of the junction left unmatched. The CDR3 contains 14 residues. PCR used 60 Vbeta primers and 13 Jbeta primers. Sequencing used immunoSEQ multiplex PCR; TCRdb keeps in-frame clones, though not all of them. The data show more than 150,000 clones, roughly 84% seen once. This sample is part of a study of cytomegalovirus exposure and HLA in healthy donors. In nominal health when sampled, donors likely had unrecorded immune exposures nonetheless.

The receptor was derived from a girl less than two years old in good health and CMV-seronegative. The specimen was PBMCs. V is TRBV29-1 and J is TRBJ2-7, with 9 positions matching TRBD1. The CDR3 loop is CSVQRDRETYEQYF. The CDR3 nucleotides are TGCAGCGTCCAACGGGACAGGGAGACCTACGAGCAGTACTTC.